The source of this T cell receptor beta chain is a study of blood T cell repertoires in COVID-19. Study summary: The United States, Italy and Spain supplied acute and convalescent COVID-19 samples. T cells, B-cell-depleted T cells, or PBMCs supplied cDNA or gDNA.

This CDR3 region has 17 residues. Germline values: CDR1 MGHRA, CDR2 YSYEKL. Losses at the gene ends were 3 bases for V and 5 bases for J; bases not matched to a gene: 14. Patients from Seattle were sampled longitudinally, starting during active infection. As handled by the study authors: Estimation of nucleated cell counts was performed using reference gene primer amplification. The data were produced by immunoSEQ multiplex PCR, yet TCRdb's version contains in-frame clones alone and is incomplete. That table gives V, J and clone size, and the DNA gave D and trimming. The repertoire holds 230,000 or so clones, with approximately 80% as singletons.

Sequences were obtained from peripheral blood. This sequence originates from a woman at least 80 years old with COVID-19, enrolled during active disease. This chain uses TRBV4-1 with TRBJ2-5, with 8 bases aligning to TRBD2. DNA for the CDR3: TGCGCCAGCAGCCACAGACGGAGTACGGGGGGGCTGGAGACCCAGTACTTC. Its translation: CASSHRRSTGGLETQYF.